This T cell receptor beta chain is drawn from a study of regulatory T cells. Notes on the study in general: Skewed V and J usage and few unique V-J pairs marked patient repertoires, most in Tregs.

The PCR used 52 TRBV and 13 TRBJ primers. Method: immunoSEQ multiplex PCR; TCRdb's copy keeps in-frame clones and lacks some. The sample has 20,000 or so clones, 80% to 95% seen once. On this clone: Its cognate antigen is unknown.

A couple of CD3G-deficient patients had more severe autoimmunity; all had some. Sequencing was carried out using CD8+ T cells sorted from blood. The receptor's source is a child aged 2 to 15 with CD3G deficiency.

The CDR3, as DNA: TGTGCCAGCAGCAAAGGGACAGGGGAAGGGAACGAGCAGTACTTC. This codes for CASSKGTGEGNEQYF. The V gene is TRBV11-2, the J gene TRBJ2-7; 10 bases fit TRBD1. Per germline, CDR1 SGHAT and CDR2 FQNNGV. The CDR3 spans 15 residues. Trimming at V came to 5 bases and at J to 5 bases, leaving 9 bases not matched to a gene.